This T cell receptor (beta chain) was retrieved from a study of CD8 T cells in ankylosing spondylitis. The study's findings and limits: Certain motif variants had earlier appeared in reactive arthritis synovial fluid and blood. Relatively scarce in peripheral blood, disease-linked clones were CD8+.

Molecular-barcoded quantitative 5'-RACE produced these TCR beta libraries. TCRdb reprocessed the 5' RACE reads with MiXCR, giving one entry per CDR3 protein. The sample yields roughly 42,000 distinct CDR3 sequences, roughly 2.5% seen once. In its sample, this clonotype was seen many times. Antigen: not known. Germline values: CDR1 SGDLS, CDR2 YYNGEE. This CDR3 has 15 residues. V gave up 0 bases and J gave up 4 bases, with 10 bases separating them. Source material: blood, either unsorted or a sorted T cell fraction (not recorded which). This TCR was recovered from a male donor with ankylosing spondylitis or in good health (not recorded which). The chain has TRBV9 and TRBJ2-2; D perhaps matches TRBD2 (6 bases). This CDR3 is CASSVVGGATGELFF. As DNA, the CDR3 is TGTGCCAGCAGCGTAGTGGGGGGAGCCACCGGGGAGCTGTTTTTT.